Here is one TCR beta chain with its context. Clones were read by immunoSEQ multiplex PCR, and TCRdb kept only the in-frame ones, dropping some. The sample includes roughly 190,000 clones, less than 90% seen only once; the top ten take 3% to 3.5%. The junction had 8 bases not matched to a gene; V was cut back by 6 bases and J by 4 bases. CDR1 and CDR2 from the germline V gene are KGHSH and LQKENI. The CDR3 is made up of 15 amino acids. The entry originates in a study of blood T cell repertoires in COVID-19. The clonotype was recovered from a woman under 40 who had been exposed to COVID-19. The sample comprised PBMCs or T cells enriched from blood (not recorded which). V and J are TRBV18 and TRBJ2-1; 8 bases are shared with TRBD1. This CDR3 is CASSQGQAEYNEQFF. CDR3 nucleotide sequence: TGTGCCAGCTCGCAGGGACAGGCCGAATACAATGAGCAGTTCTTC.